This T cell receptor beta chain was identified in a study of identical twins. Carrying unique molecular identifiers, the cDNA also gained a universal primer site through template switching. TCRdb ran MiXCR on the 5' RACE reads and lists one entry per CDR3 protein. The sample shows about 690,000 distinct CDR3 sequences, roughly 6% of them seen only once. The V end was cut by 0 bases, the J end by 5 bases, with 3 bases between. The CDR3 consists of 12 residues. From germline, CDR1 is MGHDK and CDR2 SYGVNS. Regarding the study as a whole: Fewer insertions were carried by abundant cord blood beta clonotypes, but none was seen in memory repertoires. Out-of-frame beta chain sequences displayed weaker excess sharing between twins. Zero-insertion analyses were open to partial confounding by invariant MAIT and iNKT cells.

A word on this clonotype: Its cognate antigen is unknown.

Source material: naive T cells sorted from blood. This TCR was sampled from a man aged 18 to 30 in good health. This rearrangement joins TRBV25-1 to TRBJ2-3; D unclear. The CDR3 sequence: CASSEYGDTQYF. The CDR3 coding sequence is TGTGCCAGCAGTGAATATGGAGATACGCAGTATTTT.